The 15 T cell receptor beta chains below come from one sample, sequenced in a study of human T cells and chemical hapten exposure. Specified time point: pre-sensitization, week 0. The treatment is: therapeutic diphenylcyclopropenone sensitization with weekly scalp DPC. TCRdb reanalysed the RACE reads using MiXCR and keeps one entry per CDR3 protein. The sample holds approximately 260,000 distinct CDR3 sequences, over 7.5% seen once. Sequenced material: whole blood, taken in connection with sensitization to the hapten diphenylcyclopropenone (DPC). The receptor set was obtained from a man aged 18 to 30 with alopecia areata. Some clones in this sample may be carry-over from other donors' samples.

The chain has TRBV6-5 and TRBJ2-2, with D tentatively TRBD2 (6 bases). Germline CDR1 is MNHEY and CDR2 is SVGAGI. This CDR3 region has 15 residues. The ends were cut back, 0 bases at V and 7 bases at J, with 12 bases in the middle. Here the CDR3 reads CASSYSRLGNGELFF. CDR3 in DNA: TGTGCCAGCAGTTACTCGAGACTAGGCAACGGGGAGCTGTTTTTT.

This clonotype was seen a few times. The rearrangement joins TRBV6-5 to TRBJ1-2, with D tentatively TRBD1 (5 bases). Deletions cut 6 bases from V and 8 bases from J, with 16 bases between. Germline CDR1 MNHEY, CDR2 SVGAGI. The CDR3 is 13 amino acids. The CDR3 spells CASRMDTLKGYTF. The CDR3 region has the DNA TGTGCCAGCAGAATGGACACCTTGAAAGGCTACACCTTC.

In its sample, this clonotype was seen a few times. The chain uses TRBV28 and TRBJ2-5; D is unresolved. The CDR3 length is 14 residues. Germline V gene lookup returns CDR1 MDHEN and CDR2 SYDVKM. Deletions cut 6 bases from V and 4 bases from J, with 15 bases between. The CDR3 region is CASSGYNQRETQYF. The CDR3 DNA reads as TGTGCCAGCAGCGGTTATAACCAGCGAGAGACCCAGTACTTC. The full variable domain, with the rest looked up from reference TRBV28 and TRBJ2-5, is DVKVTQSSRYLVKRTGEKVFLECVQDMDHENMFWYRQDPGLGLRLIYFSYDVKMKEKGDIPEGYSVSREKKERFSLILESASTNQTSMYLCASSGYNQRETQYFGPGTRLLVL.

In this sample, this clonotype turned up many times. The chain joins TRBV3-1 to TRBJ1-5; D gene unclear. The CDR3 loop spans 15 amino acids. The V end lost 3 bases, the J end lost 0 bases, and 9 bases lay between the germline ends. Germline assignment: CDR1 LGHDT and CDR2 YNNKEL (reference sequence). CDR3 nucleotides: TGTGCCAGCAGCCAGGACGGATATAGCAATCAGCCCCAGCATTTT. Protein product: CASSQDGYSNQPQHF. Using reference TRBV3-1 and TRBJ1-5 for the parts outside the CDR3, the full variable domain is DTAVSQTPKYLVTQMGNDKSIKCEQNLGHDTMYWYKQDSKKFLKIMFSYNNKELIINETVPNRFSPKSPDKAHLNLHINSLELGDSAVYFCASSQDGYSNQPQHFGDGTRLSIL.

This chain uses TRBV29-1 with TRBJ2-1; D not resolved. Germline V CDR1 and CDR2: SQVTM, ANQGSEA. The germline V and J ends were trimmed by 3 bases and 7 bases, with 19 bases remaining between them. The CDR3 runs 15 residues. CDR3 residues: CSVEGPSLGSNEQFF. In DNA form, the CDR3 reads TGCAGCGTTGAGGGCCCCTCCCTGGGGTCTAATGAGCAGTTCTTC.

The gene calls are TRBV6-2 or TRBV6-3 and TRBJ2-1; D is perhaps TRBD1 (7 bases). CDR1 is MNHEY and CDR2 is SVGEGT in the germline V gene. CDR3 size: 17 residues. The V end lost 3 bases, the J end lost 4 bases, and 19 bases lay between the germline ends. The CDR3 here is CASSYGLGTAGYNEQFF. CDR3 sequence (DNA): TGTGCCAGCAGTTATGGCCTGGGGACAGCGGGTTACAATGAGCAGTTCTTC.

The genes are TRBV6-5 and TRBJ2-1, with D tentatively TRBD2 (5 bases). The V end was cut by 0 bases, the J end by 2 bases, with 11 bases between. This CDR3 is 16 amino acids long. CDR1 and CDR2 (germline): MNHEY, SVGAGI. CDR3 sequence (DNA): TGTGCCAGCAGTTACTCCGGACTCGACCCCTACAATGAGCAGTTCTTC. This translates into CASSYSGLDPYNEQFF.

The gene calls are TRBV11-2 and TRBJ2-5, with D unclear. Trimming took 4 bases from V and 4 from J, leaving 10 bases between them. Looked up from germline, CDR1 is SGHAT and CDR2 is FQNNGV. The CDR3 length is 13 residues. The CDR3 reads CASSSSLRETQYF. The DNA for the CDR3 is TGTGCCAGCAGCTCTTCTTTGCGAGAGACCCAGTACTTC.

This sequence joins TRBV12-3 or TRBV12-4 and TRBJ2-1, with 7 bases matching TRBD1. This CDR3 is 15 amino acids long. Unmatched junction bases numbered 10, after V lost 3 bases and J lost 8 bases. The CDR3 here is CASSLGDSNADEQFF. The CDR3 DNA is TGTGCCAGCAGTTTGGGGGACAGCAACGCGGATGAGCAGTTCTTC.

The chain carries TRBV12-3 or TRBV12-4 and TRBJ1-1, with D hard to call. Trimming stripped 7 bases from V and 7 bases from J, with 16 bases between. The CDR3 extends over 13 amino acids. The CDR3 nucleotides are TGTGCCAGCACCCCTTTGAGGGTGGGTGAAGCTTTCTTT. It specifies CASTPLRVGEAFF.

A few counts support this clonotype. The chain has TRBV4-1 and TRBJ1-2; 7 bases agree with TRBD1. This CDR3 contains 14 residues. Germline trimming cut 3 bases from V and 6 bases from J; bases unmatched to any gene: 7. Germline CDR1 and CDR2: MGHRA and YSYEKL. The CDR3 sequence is CASSQTGTPNGYTF. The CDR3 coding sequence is TGCGCCAGCAGCCAGACAGGGACGCCAAATGGCTACACCTTC.

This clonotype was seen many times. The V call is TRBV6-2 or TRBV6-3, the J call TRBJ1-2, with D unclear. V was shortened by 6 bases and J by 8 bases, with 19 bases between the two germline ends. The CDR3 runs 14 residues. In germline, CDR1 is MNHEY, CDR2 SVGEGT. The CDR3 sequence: CASSLLQIHDGYTF. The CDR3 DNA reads TGTGCCAGCAGCCTCCTACAAATCCACGACGGCTACACCTTC.

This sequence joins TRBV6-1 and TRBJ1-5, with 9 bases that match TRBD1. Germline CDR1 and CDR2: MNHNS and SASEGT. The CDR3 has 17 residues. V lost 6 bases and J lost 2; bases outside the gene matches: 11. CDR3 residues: CASSRDREAVGNQPQHF. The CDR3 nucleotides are TGTGCCAGCAGCCGGGACAGGGAGGCAGTAGGCAATCAGCCCCAGCATTTT.

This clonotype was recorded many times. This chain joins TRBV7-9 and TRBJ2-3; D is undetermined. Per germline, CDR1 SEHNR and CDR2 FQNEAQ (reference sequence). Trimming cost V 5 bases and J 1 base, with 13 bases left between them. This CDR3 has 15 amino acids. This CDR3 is CASSPSYGRTDTQYF. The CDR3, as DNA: TGTGCCAGCAGCCCCTCGTACGGACGCACAGATACGCAGTATTTT.

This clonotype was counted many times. The CDR3 spells CASSQRLAGVNSYEQYF. The CDR3 DNA is TGTGCCAGCAGCCAGCGACTAGCGGGGGTAAACTCCTACGAGCAGTACTTC. This chain connects TRBV4-2 to TRBJ2-7, with 12 bases matching TRBD2. V was pared by 3 bases and J by 0 bases, with 6 bases of the junction left unmatched. CDR1 and CDR2 (germline): LGHNA, YNFKEQ. The CDR3 totals 17 residues.